A selection of T cell receptor beta chains follows, all from one sample in a study of blood T cell repertoires in COVID-19. Profiling relied on immunoSEQ multiplex PCR, and the TCRdb table lists in-frame clones only, not all of them. The data hold approximately 100,000 clones, with approximately 81% observed a single time. Input material: peripheral blood. These receptors originate from a woman aged 70-85 years with active or convalescent COVID-19. CDR3s include the opening cysteine and the closing phenylalanine or tryptophan. D genes are given only for firm matches. Some rows mark clone size as missing; the rest say once, few, many or name a class of expanded clone.

clone size	V gene	J gene	D gene	CDR3 DNA	CDR3 protein
-	TRBV10-3	TRBJ1-1	-	TGTGCCATCAGTGATCCTCTGAGGGAGGGGGCTTTCTTT	CAISDPLREGAFF
few	TRBV7-2	TRBJ1-4	TRBD1	TGTGCCAGCAGCTCCCGGGACAGGGGGGATCGGCTGTTTTTT	CASSSRDRGDRLFF
-	TRBV7-2	TRBJ1-3	TRBD1	TGTGCCAGCAGCTTACAGCCAGGGGGGAACTCTGGAAACACCATATATTTT	CASSLQPGGNSGNTIYF
once	TRBV5-1	TRBJ2-3	-	TGCGCCAGCAGCTTGGCAGGTTGGGCCACAGATACGCAGTATTTT	CASSLAGWATDTQYF
-	TRBV5-5	TRBJ1-1	-	TGTGCCAGCAGCTTGCCCGGGGTTACTGAAGCTTTCTTT	CASSLPGVTEAFF
-	TRBV3-1/TRBV3-2	TRBJ2-6	TRBD1	TGTGCCAGCAGCCAAACGGGACAGGCGAACTCTGGGGCCAACGTCCTGACTTTC	CASSQTGQANSGANVLTF
-	TRBV4-2	TRBJ1-6	-	TGTGCCAGCAGTCATTCTAATTCACCCCTCCACTTT	CASSHSNSPLHF
-	TRBV7-9	TRBJ1-4	-	TGTGCCAGCAGCTGGGCAGCCTACGAAAAACTGTTTTTT	CASSWAAYEKLFF
-	TRBV15	TRBJ2-1	TRBD1	TGTGCCACCAGCACACATCCGGGACAGGGCTACAATGAGCAGTTCTTC	CATSTHPGQGYNEQFF
-	TRBV28	TRBJ1-1	-	TGTGCCAGCAGTTTATACATGACTGAAGCTTTCTTT	CASSLYMTEAFF
-	TRBV7-8	TRBJ1-4	-	TGTGCCAGCAGCTTAGTTGGAGGGGTGGTTGAAAAACTGTTTTTT	CASSLVGGVVEKLFF
once	TRBV20-1	TRBJ2-1	-	TGCAGTGCTAGTGCTGCGGGTAATAATGAGCAGTTCTTC	CSASAAGNNEQFF
-	TRBV7-9	TRBJ1-2	-	TGTGCCAGCAGCTTAGACGGCCCAGGTCTCTACACCTTC	CASSLDGPGLYTF
few	TRBV9	TRBJ2-1	TRBD1	TGTGCCAGCAGCGGAACTTTACAGGGGGGAAACCCTTACAATGAGCAGTTCTTC	CASSGTLQGGNPYNEQFF
few	TRBV18	TRBJ1-5	-	TGTGCCAGCTCACCTGACAGGATGAGCCAGCCCCAGCATTTT	CASSPDRMSQPQHF
-	TRBV28	TRBJ2-2	-	TGTGCCAGCAGTCCCCAGTCGAACACCGGGGAGCTGTTTTTT	CASSPQSNTGELFF
-	TRBV7-2	TRBJ1-2	TRBD1	TGTGCCAGCAGTCAAACAGGGGGTTGGGACTATGGCTACACCTTC	CASSQTGGWDYGYTF
-	TRBV28	TRBJ2-7	TRBD2	TGTGCCAGCAGTTCCCGACTAGCGGGAGGGCACTACGAGCAGTACTTC	CASSSRLAGGHYEQYF
-	TRBV24-1	TRBJ1-3	-	TGTGCCACCAGTGATCCGGGGAGCTCTGGAAACACCATATATTTT	CATSDPGSSGNTIYF
-	TRBV5-5	TRBJ2-7	-	TGTGCCAGCAGCTTGACTACAGGAGCTACCTACGAGCAGTACTTC	CASSLTTGATYEQYF
-	TRBV3-1/TRBV3-2	TRBJ2-7	-	TGTGCCAGCAGCCCCCAATACGCCTGGGCCCACGAGCAGTACTTC	CASSPQYAWAHEQYF
-	TRBV19	TRBJ2-1	TRBD2	TGTGCCAGTAGTATAGATCTAAAGCGGGAGAGCTCCTACAATGAGCAGTTCTTC	CASSIDLKRESSYNEQFF
-	TRBV5-4	TRBJ2-1	-	TGTGCCAGCAGCCCCCCGGGCGGACTCTCCTACAATGAGCAGTTCTTC	CASSPPGGLSYNEQFF
-	TRBV7-3	TRBJ2-5	-	TGTGCCAGCAGCTCGGGACATCGCGAGACCCAGTACTTC	CASSSGHRETQYF
-	TRBV18	TRBJ2-5	-	TGTGCCAGCTCCTCTCAAACAGGGTTCGGAGAGACCCAGTACTTC	CASSSQTGFGETQYF
-	TRBV20-1	TRBJ1-1	-	TGCAGTGCTAGTGGGCAGGGTCCTGAAGCTTTCTTT	CSASGQGPEAFF
-	TRBV5-6	TRBJ1-3	TRBD1	TGTGCCAGCAGCCCGGACAGGGGGCGAGCTGGAAACACCATATATTTT	CASSPDRGRAGNTIYF
-	TRBV12-3/TRBV12-4	TRBJ1-5	-	TGTGCCAGCAGTTTCAGGGTCAATCAGCCCCAGCATTTT	CASSFRVNQPQHF
-	TRBV4-1	TRBJ2-3	-	TGCGCCAGCAGCCAAGTGGCCACAGACACAGATACGCAGTATTTT	CASSQVATDTDTQYF
-	TRBV19	TRBJ2-3	TRBD2	TGTGCCAGTAGTCCCCAGCGGGGGGCTGGGTCAGATACGCAGTATTTT	CASSPQRGAGSDTQYF
-	TRBV6-6	TRBJ1-2	-	TGTGCCATTTCGGACGGACAGTATGGCTACACCTTC	CAISDGQYGYTF